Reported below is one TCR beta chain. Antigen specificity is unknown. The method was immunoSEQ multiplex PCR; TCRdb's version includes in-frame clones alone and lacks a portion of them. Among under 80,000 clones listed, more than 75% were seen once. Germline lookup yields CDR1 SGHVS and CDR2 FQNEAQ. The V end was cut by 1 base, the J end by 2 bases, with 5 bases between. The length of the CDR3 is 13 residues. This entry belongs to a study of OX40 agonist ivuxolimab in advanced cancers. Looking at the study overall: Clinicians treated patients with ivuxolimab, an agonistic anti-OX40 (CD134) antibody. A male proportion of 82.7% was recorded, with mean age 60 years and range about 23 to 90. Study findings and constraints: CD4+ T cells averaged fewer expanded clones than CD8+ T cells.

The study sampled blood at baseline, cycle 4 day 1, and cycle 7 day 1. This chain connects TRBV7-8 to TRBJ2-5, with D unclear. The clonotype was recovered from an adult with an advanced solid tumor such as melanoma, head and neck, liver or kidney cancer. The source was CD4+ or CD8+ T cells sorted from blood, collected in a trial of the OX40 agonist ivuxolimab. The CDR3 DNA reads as TGTGCCAGCAGCTTAGGGATTCAAGAGACCCAGTACTTC. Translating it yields CASSLGIQETQYF.